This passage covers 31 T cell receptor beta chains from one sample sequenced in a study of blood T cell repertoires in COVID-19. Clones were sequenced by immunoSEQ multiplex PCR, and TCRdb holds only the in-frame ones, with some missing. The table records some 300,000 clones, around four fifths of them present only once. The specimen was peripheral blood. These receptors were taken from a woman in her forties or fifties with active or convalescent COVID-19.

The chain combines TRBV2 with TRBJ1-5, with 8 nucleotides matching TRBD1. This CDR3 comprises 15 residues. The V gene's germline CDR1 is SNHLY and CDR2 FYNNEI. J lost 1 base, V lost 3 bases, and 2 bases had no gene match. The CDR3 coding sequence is TGTGCCAGCAGTGACAGGGGGCAAAGCAATCAGCCCCAGCATTTT. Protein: CASSDRGQSNQPQHF.

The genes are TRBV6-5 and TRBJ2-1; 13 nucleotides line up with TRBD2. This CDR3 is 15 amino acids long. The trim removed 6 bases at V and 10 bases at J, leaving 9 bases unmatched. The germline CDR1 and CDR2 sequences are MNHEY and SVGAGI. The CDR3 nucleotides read TGTGCCAGCAGAGCCGGGACTAGCGGGATCGGGGAGCAGTTCTTC. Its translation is CASRAGTSGIGEQFF.

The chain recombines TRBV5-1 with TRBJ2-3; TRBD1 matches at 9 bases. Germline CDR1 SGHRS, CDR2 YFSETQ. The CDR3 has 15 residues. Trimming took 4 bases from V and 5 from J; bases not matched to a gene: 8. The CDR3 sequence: CASSGRQGVQDTQYF. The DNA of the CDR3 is TGCGCCAGCAGCGGACGACAGGGGGTTCAAGATACGCAGTATTTT.

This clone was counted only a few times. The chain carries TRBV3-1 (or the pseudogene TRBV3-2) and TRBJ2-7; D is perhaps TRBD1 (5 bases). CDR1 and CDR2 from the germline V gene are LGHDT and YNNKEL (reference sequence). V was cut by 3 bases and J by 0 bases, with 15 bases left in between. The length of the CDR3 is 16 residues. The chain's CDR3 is CASSQKAWGSSYEQYF. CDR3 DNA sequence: TGTGCCAGCAGCCAGAAGGCCTGGGGCAGCTCCTACGAGCAGTACTTC.

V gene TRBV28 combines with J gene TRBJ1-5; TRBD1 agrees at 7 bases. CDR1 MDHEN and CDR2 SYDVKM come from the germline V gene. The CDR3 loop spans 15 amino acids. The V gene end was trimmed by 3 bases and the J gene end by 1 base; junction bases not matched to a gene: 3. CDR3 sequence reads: CASSFLQGSNQPQHF. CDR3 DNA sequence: TGTGCCAGCAGTTTCCTACAGGGGAGCAATCAGCCCCAGCATTTT.

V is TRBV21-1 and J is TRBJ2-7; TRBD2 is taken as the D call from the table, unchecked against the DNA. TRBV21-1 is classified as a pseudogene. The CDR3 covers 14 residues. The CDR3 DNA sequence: TGTGCCACCCTAAAGACTAGCGGGCCATACGAGCAGTACTTC. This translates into CATLKTSGPYEQYF.

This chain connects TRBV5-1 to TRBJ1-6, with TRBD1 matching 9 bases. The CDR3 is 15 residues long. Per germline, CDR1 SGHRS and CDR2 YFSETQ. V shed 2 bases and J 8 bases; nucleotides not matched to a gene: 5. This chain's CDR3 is CASSLPQGADSPLHF. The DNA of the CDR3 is TGCGCCAGCAGCTTACCACAGGGGGCTGATTCACCCCTCCACTTT.

Here the CDR3 reads CASSNILLSSSYNEQFF. The CDR3 bases are TGTGCCAGTAGTAACATATTACTAAGCTCTTCCTACAATGAGCAGTTCTTC. The rearrangement links TRBV19 to TRBJ2-1, with D hard to call. Trimming removed 4 bases from V and 1 base from J, with 17 bases in between. Germline-derived CDR1 and CDR2 are LNHDA and SQIVND (reference sequence). This CDR3 is built from 17 residues.

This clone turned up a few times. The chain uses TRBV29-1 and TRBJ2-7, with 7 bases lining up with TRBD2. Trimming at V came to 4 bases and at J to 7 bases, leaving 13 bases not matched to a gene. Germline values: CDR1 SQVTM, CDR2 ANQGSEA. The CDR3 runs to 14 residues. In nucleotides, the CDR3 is TGCAGCGTTGGAGCGGGACTCGGGCTGAGGGAGCAGTACTTC. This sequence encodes CSVGAGLGLREQYF.

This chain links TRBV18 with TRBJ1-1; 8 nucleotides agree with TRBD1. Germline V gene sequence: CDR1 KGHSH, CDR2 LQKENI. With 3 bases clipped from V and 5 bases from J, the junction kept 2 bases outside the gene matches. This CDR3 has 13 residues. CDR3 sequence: CASSPDRGTEAFF. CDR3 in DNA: TGTGCCAGCTCACCCGACAGGGGAACTGAAGCTTTCTTT.

The CDR3 region is CASAPRLYNEQFF. Here the CDR3 DNA reads TGTGCCAGCGCACCGAGACTATACAATGAGCAGTTCTTC. The chain recombines TRBV12-3 or TRBV12-4 with TRBJ2-1; possible D gene TRBD2, 5 bases. V lost 8 bases to trimming and J lost 4 bases, with 12 bases between them. The CDR3 is 13 residues long.

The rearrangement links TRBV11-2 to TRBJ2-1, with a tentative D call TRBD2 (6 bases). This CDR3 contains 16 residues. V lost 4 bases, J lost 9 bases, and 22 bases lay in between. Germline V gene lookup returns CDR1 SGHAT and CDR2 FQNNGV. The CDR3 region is CASSSPFRLEPGEQFF. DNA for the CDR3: TGTGCCAGCAGCTCCCCCTTTAGACTAGAACCAGGTGAGCAGTTCTTC.

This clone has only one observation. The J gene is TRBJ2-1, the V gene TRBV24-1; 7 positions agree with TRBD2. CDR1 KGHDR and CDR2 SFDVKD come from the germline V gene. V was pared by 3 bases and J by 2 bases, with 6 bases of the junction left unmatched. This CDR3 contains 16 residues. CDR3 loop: CATSDPLAAAYNEQFF. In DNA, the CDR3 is TGTGCCACCAGTGATCCCCTAGCGGCCGCCTACAATGAGCAGTTCTTC.

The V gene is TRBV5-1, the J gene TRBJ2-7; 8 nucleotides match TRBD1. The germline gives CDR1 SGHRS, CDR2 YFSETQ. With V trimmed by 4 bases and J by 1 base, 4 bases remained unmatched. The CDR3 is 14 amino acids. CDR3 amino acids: CASSLRQGSYEQYF. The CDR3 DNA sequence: TGCGCCAGCAGCCTACGACAGGGGTCCTACGAGCAGTACTTC. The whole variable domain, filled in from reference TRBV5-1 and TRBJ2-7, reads KAGVTQTPRYLIKTRGQQVTLSCSPISGHRSVSWYQQTPGQGLQFLFEYFSETQRNKGNFPGRFSGRQFSNSRSEMNVSTLELGDSALYLCASSLRQGSYEQYFGPGTRLTVT.

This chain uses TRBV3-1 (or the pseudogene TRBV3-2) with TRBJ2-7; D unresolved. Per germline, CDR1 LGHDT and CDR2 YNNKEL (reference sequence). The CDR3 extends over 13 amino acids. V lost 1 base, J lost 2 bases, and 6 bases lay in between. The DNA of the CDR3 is TGTGCCAGCAGCCAAGTTCCCACCTACGAGCAGTACTTC. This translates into CASSQVPTYEQYF.

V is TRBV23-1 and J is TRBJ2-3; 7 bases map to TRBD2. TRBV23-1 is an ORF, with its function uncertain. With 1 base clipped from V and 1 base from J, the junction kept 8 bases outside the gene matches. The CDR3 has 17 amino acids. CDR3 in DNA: TGCGCCAGCAGTCAATACGGGGGGAGAGGTGGCACAGATACGCAGTATTTT. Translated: CASSQYGGRGGTDTQYF.

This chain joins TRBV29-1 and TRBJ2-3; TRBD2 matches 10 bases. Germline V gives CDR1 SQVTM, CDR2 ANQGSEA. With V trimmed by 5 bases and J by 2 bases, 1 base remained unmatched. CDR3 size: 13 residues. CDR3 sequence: CSVSGRATDTQYF. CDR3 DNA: TGCAGCGTTAGCGGGAGGGCCACAGATACGCAGTATTTT.

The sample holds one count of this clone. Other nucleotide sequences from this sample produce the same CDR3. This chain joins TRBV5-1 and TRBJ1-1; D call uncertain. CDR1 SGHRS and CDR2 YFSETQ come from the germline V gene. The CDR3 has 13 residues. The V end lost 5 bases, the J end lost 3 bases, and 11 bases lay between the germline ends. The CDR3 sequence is CASSLNGDTEAFF. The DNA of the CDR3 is TGCGCCAGCAGTTTGAACGGGGACACTGAAGCTTTCTTT.

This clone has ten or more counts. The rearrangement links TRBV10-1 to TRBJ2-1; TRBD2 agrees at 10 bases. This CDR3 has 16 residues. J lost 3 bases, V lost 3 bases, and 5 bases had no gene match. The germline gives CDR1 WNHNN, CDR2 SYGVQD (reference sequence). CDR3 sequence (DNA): TGCGCCAGCAGTGACCTAGCGGGAGCTGGCTACAATGAGCAGTTCTTC. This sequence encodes CASSDLAGAGYNEQFF.

The CDR3 sequence is CASSSGGTGRYPSTDTQYF. CDR3 coding DNA: TGCGCCAGCAGCTCGGGCGGGACAGGGCGGTATCCTAGCACAGATACGCAGTATTTT. The chain combines TRBV5-1 with TRBJ2-3; TRBD1 matches 9 bases. Germline trimming cut 3 bases from V and 0 bases from J; bases unmatched to any gene: 14. The germline CDR1 and CDR2 sequences are SGHRS and YFSETQ. The CDR3 covers 19 residues. The full variable domain, with the rest looked up from reference TRBV5-1 and TRBJ2-3, is KAGVTQTPRYLIKTRGQQVTLSCSPISGHRSVSWYQQTPGQGLQFLFEYFSETQRNKGNFPGRFSGRQFSNSRSEMNVSTLELGDSALYLCASSSGGTGRYPSTDTQYFGPGTRLTVL.

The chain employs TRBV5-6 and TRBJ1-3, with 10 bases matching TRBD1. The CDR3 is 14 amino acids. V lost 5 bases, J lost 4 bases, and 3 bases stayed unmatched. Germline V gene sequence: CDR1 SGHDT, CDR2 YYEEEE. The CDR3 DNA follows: TGTGCCAGCAGGAGACAGGGGGCGGGAAACACCATATATTTT. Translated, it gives CASRRQGAGNTIYF. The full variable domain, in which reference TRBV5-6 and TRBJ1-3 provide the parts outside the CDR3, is DAGVTQSPTHLIKTRGQQVTLRCSPKSGHDTVSWYQQALGQGPQFIFQYYEEEERQRGNFPDRFSGHQFPNYSSELNVNALLLGDSALYLCASRRQGAGNTIYFGEGSWLTVV.

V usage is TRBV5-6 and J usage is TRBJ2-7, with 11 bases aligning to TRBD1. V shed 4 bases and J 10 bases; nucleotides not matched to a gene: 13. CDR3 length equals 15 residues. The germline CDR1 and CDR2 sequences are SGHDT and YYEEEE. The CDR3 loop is CASSQLPDRGRPQYF. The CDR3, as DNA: TGTGCCAGCAGCCAACTCCCGGACAGGGGGCGACCCCAGTACTTC. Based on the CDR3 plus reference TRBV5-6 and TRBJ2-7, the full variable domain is DAGVTQSPTHLIKTRGQQVTLRCSPKSGHDTVSWYQQALGQGPQFIFQYYEEEERQRGNFPDRFSGHQFPNYSSELNVNALLLGDSALYLCASSQLPDRGRPQYFGPGTRLTVT.

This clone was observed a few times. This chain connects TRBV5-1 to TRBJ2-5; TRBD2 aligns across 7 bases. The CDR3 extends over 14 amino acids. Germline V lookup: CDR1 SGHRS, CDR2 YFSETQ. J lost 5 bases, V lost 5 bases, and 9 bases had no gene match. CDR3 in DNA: TGCGCCAGCAGGGCGAGGGAGGGCCTCGAGACCCAGTACTTC. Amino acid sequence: CASRAREGLETQYF.

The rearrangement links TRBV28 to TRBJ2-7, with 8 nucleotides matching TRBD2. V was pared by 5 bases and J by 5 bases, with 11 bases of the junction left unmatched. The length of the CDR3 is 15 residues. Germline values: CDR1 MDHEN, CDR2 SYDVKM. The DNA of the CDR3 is TGTGCCAGCAGTCTAGCGGGTGGCCCCGACGACGAGCAGTACTTC. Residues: CASSLAGGPDDEQYF.

The CDR3 coding sequence is TGTGCCACCAGACAGTCAGCGGGAGGTTACAATGAGCAGTTCTTC. Its translation is CATRQSAGGYNEQFF. The rearrangement uses TRBV2 and TRBJ2-1, with TRBD2 matching over 9 bases. Germline CDR1 and CDR2: SNHLY and FYNNEI. Trimming at V came to 10 bases and at J to 4 bases, leaving 11 bases not matched to a gene. CDR3 size: 15 residues.

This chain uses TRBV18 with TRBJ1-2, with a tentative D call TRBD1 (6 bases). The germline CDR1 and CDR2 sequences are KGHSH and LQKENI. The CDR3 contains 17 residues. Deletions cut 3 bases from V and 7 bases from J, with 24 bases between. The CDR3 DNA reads TGTGCCAGCTCACCTTCTATAACCGGGACAACCGAGGGTGGCTACACCTTC. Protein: CASSPSITGTTEGGYTF.

The CDR3 nucleotides are TGTGCCAGCAGTGCGTCGGGACACTACTCTGGAAACACCATATATTTT. Translating it yields CASSASGHYSGNTIYF. V usage is TRBV2 and J usage is TRBJ1-3; perhaps TRBD1 as D (6 bases). This CDR3 comprises 16 residues. V was cut by 4 bases and J by 0 bases, with 13 bases left in between. Germline V lookup: CDR1 SNHLY, CDR2 FYNNEI. The full variable domain, with the rest looked up from reference TRBV2 and TRBJ1-3, is EPEVTQTPSHQVTQMGQEVILRCVPISNHLYFYWYRQILGQKVEFLVSFYNNEISEKSEIFDDQFSVERPDGSNFTLKIRSTKLEDSAMYFCASSASGHYSGNTIYFGEGSWLTVV.

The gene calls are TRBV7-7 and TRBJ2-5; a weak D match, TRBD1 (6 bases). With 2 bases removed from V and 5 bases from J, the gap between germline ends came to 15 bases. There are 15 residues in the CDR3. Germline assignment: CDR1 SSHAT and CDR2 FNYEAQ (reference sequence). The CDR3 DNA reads TGTGCCAGCAGCTTAATGGGGTCGCAGGGGGAGACCCAGTACTTC. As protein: CASSLMGSQGETQYF. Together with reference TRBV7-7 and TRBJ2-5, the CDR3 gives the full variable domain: GAGVSQSPRYKVTKRGQDVTLRCDPISSHATLYWYQQALGQGPEFLTYFNYEAQPDKSGLPSDRFSAERPEGSISTLTIQRTEQRDSAMYRCASSLMGSQGETQYFGPGTRLLVL.

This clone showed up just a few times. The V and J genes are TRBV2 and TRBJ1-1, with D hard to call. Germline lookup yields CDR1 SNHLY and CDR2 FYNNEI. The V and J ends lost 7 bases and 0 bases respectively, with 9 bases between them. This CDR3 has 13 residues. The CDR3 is CASKPDMNTEAFF. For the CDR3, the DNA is TGTGCCAGCAAGCCCGATATGAACACTGAAGCTTTCTTT. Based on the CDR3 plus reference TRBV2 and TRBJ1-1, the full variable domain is EPEVTQTPSHQVTQMGQEVILRCVPISNHLYFYWYRQILGQKVEFLVSFYNNEISEKSEIFDDQFSVERPDGSNFTLKIRSTKLEDSAMYFCASKPDMNTEAFFGQGTRLTVV.

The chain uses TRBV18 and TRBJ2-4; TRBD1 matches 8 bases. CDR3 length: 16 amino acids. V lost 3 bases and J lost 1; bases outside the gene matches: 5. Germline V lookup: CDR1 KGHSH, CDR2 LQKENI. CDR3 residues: CASSPDRVLAKNIQYF. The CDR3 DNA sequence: TGTGCCAGCTCACCGGACAGGGTGTTGGCCAAAAACATTCAGTACTTC.

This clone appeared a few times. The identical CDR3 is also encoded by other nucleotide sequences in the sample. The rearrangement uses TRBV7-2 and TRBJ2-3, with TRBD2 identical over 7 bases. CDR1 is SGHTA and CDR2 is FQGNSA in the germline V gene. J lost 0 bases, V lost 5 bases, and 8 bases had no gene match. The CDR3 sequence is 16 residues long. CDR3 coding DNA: TGTGCCAGCAGCCTACGACTTAGCGGGAGCACAGATACGCAGTATTTT. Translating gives CASSLRLSGSTDTQYF.